This paragraph reports one TCR beta chain. This clone was counted only a few times. Its antigen is not yet known. At one end the junction does not follow the germline gene, possibly because of a read error. The sample belongs to a study of cytomegalovirus exposure and HLA in healthy donors (dated by TCRdb to the late 2010s). As for the study more broadly: An earlier analysis of roughly 500 of the donors reported roughly 300 Gb of sequence data and roughly 100 million unique TCR beta sequences from roughly 180 million T cells. About 280 gigabases of sequencing data and around 85 million unique TCR sequences made up an early release that covered some 640 HLA-typed donors. Among the roughly 380 genotyped donors, around 79% belonged to the genetic ancestry cluster associated with self-reported Caucasian donors. The study aimed to test whether cataloging public T cell receptors could reveal signatures of past pathogen exposure. The study used immunosequencing to profile the T cell repertoires of approximately 640 subjects and linked those repertoires to cytomegalovirus serostatus. A separate validation cohort of roughly 130 different subjects was used in addition to the roughly 640-subject first cohort. The study combined high-throughput TCR immunosequencing, statistical association of individual TCRs with disease status, and machine learning to predict cytomegalovirus infection status. In a later analysis, previously published TCR beta repertoires from 550 to 700 donors were re-analyzed and high-resolution HLA genotyping was added so that TCR occurrence patterns could be studied. In the later analysis, no new phenotypic data were used to find candidate immune exposures; instead, reliance was placed on TCR beta sequences and their occurrence across donors. In an earlier analysis of a few hundred of the donors, high-throughput TCR beta sequencing was used to judge whether each TCR beta V gene segment behaved as functional or pseudogenic. Donor age, sex, ethnicity and CMV serostatus were collected together with the repertoire data. Genome-wide SNP genotypes for about 60% of the roughly 670 donors were used in a later genetic analysis, which treated that subset as a discovery cohort. Every discovery cohort repertoire had been produced on one sequencing platform. HLA typing included class I and class II loci at four-digit resolution. The number of typed donors differed by locus: about 620-640 for A, B, C, DRB1 and DQB1; some 500 for DQA1; 606 for DPA1; and some 430 for DPB1. Five DR-DQ haplotypes were treated as single units for association and clustering because of strong linkage in the cohort. Among under 450 genotyped donors of the cohort, an average of 235,054 unique TCR beta nucleotide sequences were sequenced per donor, around 20% of them non-productive. Summary of the overall study and its limitations: A further reported finding was that TCR beta sequences accurately predicted the HLA-A and HLA-B alleles for most subjects in the first cohort. According to a later analysis, parvovirus B19, influenza, CMV and Epstein-Barr virus appeared linked to several top co-occurrence clusters. Because HLA typing was unavailable for some donors at each locus, only the typed subset was used in association tests. In both the original and validation cohorts, the classifier was reported to diagnose cytomegalovirus status with high specificity and sensitivity. In vitro tests confirmed that a few of the cytomegalovirus-associated TCR beta chains recognize cytomegalovirus antigens. In this cohort, only TCR beta chains were sequenced, and detectable features were limited by the absence of alpha or paired-chain data. According to a later genetic analysis, donors in an Asian-associated ancestry cluster had fewer N-insertions in productive TCRs than the roughly 670-donor mean. It was suggested by the authors that the approach could potentially be generalized to other disease states and immunological phenotypes. The study listed 150 to 200 TCR beta chains as associated with cytomegalovirus. Broadly in line with IMGT annotations, most TCR beta V segments showed up in productive rearrangements about 90% or about 30% of the time in an earlier analysis of approximately 600 of the donors. Specific HLA alleles were associated with 16,951 TCR beta sequences at a false discovery rate of 0.05 in a later analysis. Most TCR sequences were observed very rarely across donors, whereas some public TCRs were present in many individuals. Strong co-occurrence of HLA alleles, especially DR and DQ, made assigning TCR associations to individual alleles difficult. CMV serostatus was the only immune exposure information available for the cohort. In a later analysis, most CMV-associated TCR beta chains were found to appear HLA-restricted, with HLA associations seemingly driven largely by CMV exposure. Around 16 rarely observed V segments, including chromosome 9 orphons, were excluded from the earlier analysis of a few hundred of the donors because counts were too low. In a later analysis, TCR association rates were found to vary across HLA loci, with the most associated TCRs seen for DRB1 alleles and the fewest for HLA-C alleles. Linkage disequilibrium might explain the correlated functional status among segregating V segments, but an unknown experimental factor could not be excluded. Presence/absence analyses assumed roughly uniform sequencing depth across donors, an assumption that may not hold. In a later analysis, HLA-associated TCR beta chains showed more clonal expansion and lower generation probabilities than non-associated chains that were equally common. An association between a missense DCLRE1C variant and V-gene and J-gene trimming of TCR beta chains was found in a later genetic analysis and replicated in an independent cohort. A cluster of highly shared sequence variants was judged likely to be a technical artifact of the sequencing pipeline. Some IMGT-functional V segments, including TRBV6-2 and TRBV6-3, could not be told apart with the 87-base-pair reads, so those segments were excluded.

Library creation used the immunoSEQ multiplex PCR assay. The multiplex PCR relied on a mix of 60 forward primers for TCR Vbeta segments and 13 reverse primers for TCR Jbeta segments. The CDR3 region of rearranged TCR beta genes was amplified from genomic DNA with a multiplex PCR assay. The amplified TCR beta libraries were sequenced on the Illumina HiSeq System as 87-base-pair reads. On the authors' methods: A later analysis counted tens of millions of unique TCR beta chains across the 500 to 850 repertoires, and about 10 million of these chains were shared by at least two donors. A nearest-neighbor algorithm error-corrected the raw reads and collapsed the reads into unique sequences, merging closely related sequences to remove PCR and sequencing errors. CDR3 sequences were aligned to IMGT reference sequences to assign V, D and J gene segments. For a sequence to be retained, a match of at least six nucleotides to both a V gene segment and a J gene segment was required. Rearrangements were classified as productive when the CDR3 lacked stop codons and remained in frame with V and J, and all other rearrangements were classified as non-productive. CDR3 was defined according to IMGT convention as the region running from the second conserved V-encoded cysteine to the conserved J-encoded phenylalanine. The earlier analysis of some 550 of the donors excluded any sequence lacking an unambiguous match to a single V gene segment. An earlier analysis of approximately 590 of the donors classified V segments as functional when productive rearrangements were above 56.7% and as segregating when the standard deviation between donors was above 5%. A statistical classification framework was built for diagnosing cytomegalovirus status from the catalog of TCR beta chain sequences. A later analysis assigned V and J genes by comparing TCR nucleotide sequences with IMGT/GENE-DB human TR gene sequences. In a later analysis, CDR3 sequences and most-parsimonious VDJ recombination scenarios were assigned using the TCRdist pipeline. In a later analysis, each TCR beta chain was defined by its CDR3 amino acid sequence together with its V-gene family, and reads without a unique V-gene family were excluded. A later analysis removed 450 to 600 highly shared, low-generation-probability nucleotide sequences to deal with suspected cross-contamination and a sequencing artifact. For each public chain, a later analysis derived a clonal expansion index from normalized ranks of inferred template counts within each repertoire. In a later analysis, generation probabilities were computed using a VDJ recombination model fitted to out-of-frame rearrangements, and the results were checked against IGoR. A later analysis scored TCR-TCR, TCR-HLA and TCR-CMV co-occurrence with hypergeometric tests, applying a repertoire-size bias correction to TCR pairs. In a later analysis, false discovery rates were estimated by permuting HLA or CMV assignments 20 times. In a later analysis, co-occurring TCRs were grouped using DBSCAN, and TCRdist sequence similarity was added for clustering within HLA-allele-positive subsets. For co-occurrence clustering, repertoires with fewer than 30,000 or more than 120,000 public chains were excluded, along with about five repertoires with anomalous nucleotide sharing. Entries here come from immuneACCESS through TCRdb and include only in-frame sequences with V and J called. Some clones fail to appear in such tables; in the studies checked, an unresolved V gene covers under half of the shortfall, and the cause of the remainder is unknown. V and J calls and clone size follow that table, whereas D and trimming were derived from the DNA. A total of 130,000 to 150,000 clones appear in this sample, over 60% of them only once. 4.5% to 6% of the sample rests with the top ten.

Per the germline V gene (reference sequence), SSHAT is the CDR1 and FNYEAQ is the CDR2. From cysteine to phenylalanine, the CDR3 is 13 amino acids long. Solely the CDR3 DNA is kept, with 39 bases framed from the first base. The cohort comprised some 730 healthy bone marrow donors. All cohort members were sampled while nominally healthy, although unrecorded immune exposures were likely present. The donor tested CMV seronegative and was one of the 352 seronegative cohort members. A peripheral blood sample was provided by each donor, and peripheral blood mononuclear cells were used for TCR beta sequencing. Genomic DNA was extracted from the blood cell samples with the Qiagen DNeasy Blood Extraction Kit.

The source is a woman aged 50 to 60 in good health and CMV-seronegative. The sample consisted of PBMCs. The sequence is built from TRBV7-7 and TRBJ2-1, with the D gene too uncertain to name. Here is the DNA: TGTGCTAGCAGCCCTAACCGGGACAATGAGCAGTTCTTC. Translation gives CASSPNRDNEQFF. When the CDR3 is completed using the reference TRBV7-7 and TRBJ2-1 genes on either side, the full variable domain is GAGVSQSPRYKVTKRGQDVTLRCDPISSHATLYWYQQALGQGPEFLTYFNYEAQPDKSGLPSDRFSAERPEGSISTLTIQRTEQRDSAMYRCASSPNRDNEQFFGPGTRLTVL.